This T cell receptor (beta chain) was sequenced during a study of blood T cells in healthy people across ages. Turning to this clonotype: The antigen is not known.

Trimming pared 5 bases from V and 5 bases from J, leaving 13 bases between. Germline CDR1 is SGHTA and CDR2 is FQGNSA. This CDR3 is built from 14 residues. Primers used in a second PCR of roughly 6 to 11 cycles were a sample-barcoded 5' primer and a J-beta primer mix. Each CDR3 protein is one row after TCRdb ran MiXCR on the 5' RACE reads. The top ten clones hold about 42% of a sample with more than 700,000 distinct CDR3 sequences, about 55% of them seen once. Points from the study as a whole: Relative to aged donors, long-lived donors carried more naive CD4+ cells and displayed higher diversity. As age increased, TCR beta diversity per million T cells fell in a roughly linear fashion.

The chain has TRBV7-2 and TRBJ1-5; a weak D match, TRBD1 (5 bases). The source is a man older than 75 in good health. Sequencing was carried out using blood. The CDR3 is CASSLTGGYQPQHF. CDR3 in DNA: TGTGCCAGCAGCCTCACCGGGGGGTATCAGCCCCAGCATTTT.